Below are 3 T cell receptor beta chains sequenced from a single sample in a study of PD-1 blockade in classical Hodgkin lymphoma (dated by TCRdb to the early 2020s). Library prep was done by the immunoSEQ multiplex PCR assay. TCRdb carries this immuneACCESS record with in-frame sequences only. Its versions omit some clonotypes, under half of them owing to an unresolved V gene in the studies checked, with the rest unexplained. Across this sample there are 40,000 to 45,000 clones, with over 65% seen only once. Jointly, the top ten make up 2.8% of the sample. Reading the label with the study, this specimen's time point is: cycle 2 day 1 (C2D1) of nivolumab. All trial patients had relapsed after autologous stem cell transplantation, with cohorts A, B and C differing in prior brentuximab vedotin exposure. Sequenced material: peripheral blood mononuclear cells (PBMCs), taken before the second cycle of nivolumab. These receptors all come from a human donor with classical Hodgkin lymphoma.

Notes on this clone: An end of the junction differs from the germline gene, which may be a read error. The V and J genes are TRBV28 and TRBJ1-2; no definite D call. The CDR3 is 10 amino acids. Germline CDR1 is MDHEN and CDR2 is SYDVKM. CDR3 nucleotides: TGTGCCAGCAGTTTGGAGGAGCGCAGCTTC. Its protein product is CASSLEERSF.

V usage is TRBV15 and J usage is TRBJ2-1; 9 nucleotides agree with TRBD2. V lost 7 bases, J lost 3 bases, and 7 bases stayed unmatched. The germline V gene has CDR1 LNHNV and CDR2 YYDKDF (reference sequence). The CDR3 totals 15 residues. The CDR3 spells CATNRAGGNYNEQFF. The CDR3 DNA follows: TGTGCCACCAACCGGGCGGGAGGGAACTACAATGAGCAGTTCTTC.

This clone was seen more than once but under ten times. The J gene is TRBJ1-1, the V gene TRBV4-3; no clear D. This CDR3 contains 18 residues. Deletions cut 2 bases from V and 0 bases from J, with 19 bases between. Germline assignment: CDR1 LGHNA and CDR2 YSLEER. The CDR3 sequence is CASSQNLLIGRLNTEAFF. The CDR3 DNA follows: TGCGCCAGCAGCCAAAATCTTTTGATTGGAAGGTTGAACACTGAAGCTTTCTTT.